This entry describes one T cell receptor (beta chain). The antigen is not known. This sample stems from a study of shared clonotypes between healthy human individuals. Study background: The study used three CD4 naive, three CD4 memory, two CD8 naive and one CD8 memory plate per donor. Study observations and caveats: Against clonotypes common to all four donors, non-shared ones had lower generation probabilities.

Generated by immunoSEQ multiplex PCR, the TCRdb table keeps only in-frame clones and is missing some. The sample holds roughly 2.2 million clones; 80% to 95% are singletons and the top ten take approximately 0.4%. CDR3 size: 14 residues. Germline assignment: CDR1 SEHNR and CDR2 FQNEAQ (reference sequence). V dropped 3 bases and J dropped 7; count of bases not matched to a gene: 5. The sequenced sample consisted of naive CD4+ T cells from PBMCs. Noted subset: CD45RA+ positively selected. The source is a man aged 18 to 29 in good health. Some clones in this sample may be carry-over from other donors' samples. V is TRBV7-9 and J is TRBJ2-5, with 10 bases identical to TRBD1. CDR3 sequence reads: CASSFGTGVGTQYF. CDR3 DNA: TGTGCCAGCAGCTTCGGGACAGGGGTTGGGACCCAGTACTTC.